The 8 T cell receptor beta chains below come from one sample, sequenced in a study of control samples from healthy donors and cancer patients. Repertoires were generated with immunoSEQ multiplex PCR, while TCRdb's copy carries only in-frame clones and drops some. The sample lists 160,000 or so clones, under 96% occurring once. Sequencing used blood. All receptors come from a woman aged 30 to 39 in good health.

The rearrangement links TRBV5-4 to TRBJ2-1, with D unclear. This CDR3 has 13 residues. V lost 0 bases and J lost 6, with 7 bases in between. CDR1 is SGHNT, CDR2 YYREEE, per germline (reference sequence). CDR3 region: CASSLEGINEQFF. DNA of the CDR3: TGTGCCAGCAGCTTGGAAGGGATCAATGAGCAGTTCTTC.

About this clone itself: The germline gene is not matched at one end of the junction; a read error may be the cause. V is TRBV20-1 and J is TRBJ1-1; the D gene is possibly TRBD1 (5 bases). Looked up from germline, CDR1 is DFQATT and CDR2 is SNEGSKA (reference sequence). This CDR3 spans 12 amino acids. CDR3 sequence (DNA): TGCAGTGCTAGTCCGCCGACGGGGCCCCACACCTTT. It encodes CSASPPTGPHTF.

V gene TRBV9 combines with J gene TRBJ1-5, with D possibly being TRBD1 (6 bases). The germline gives CDR1 SGDLS, CDR2 YYNGEE. The CDR3 has 15 residues. V was pared by 1 base and J by 5 bases, with 13 bases between. The CDR3 spells CASSVTPGDHQPQHF. CDR3 DNA: TGTGCCAGCAGCGTAACTCCAGGGGACCATCAGCCCCAGCATTTT.

The rearrangement joins TRBV11-2 to TRBJ2-1; D is possibly TRBD1 (5 bases). V shed 3 bases and J shed 6 bases, with 15 bases lying between them. From germline, CDR1 is SGHAT and CDR2 FQNNGV. This CDR3 has 15 amino acids. The CDR3 DNA reads TGTGCCAGCAGCTTTTCAGGATCTCAGGGCAATGAGCAGTTCTTC. It specifies CASSFSGSQGNEQFF.

V and J are TRBV2 and TRBJ1-2; a weak D match, TRBD1 (5 bases). Germline V CDR1 and CDR2: SNHLY, FYNNEI. The CDR3 runs to 13 residues. Trimming cost V 9 bases and J 1 base, with 12 bases left between them. CDR3 in amino acids: CASSSGINYGYTF. The CDR3 bases are TGTGCCAGTAGTTCAGGGATTAACTATGGCTACACCTTC.

This chain joins TRBV28 and TRBJ2-7; D unclear. The CDR3 sequence is 13 residues long. Between the trimmed V and J ends, which lost 3 bases and 3 bases, there was a span of 9 bases. CDR1 is MDHEN, CDR2 SYDVKM, per germline. The CDR3 bases are TGTGCCAGCAGTTTGGCCGGCATCTACGAGCAGTACTTC. Its translation: CASSLAGIYEQYF.

The chain couples TRBV27 to TRBJ2-3, with D perhaps matching TRBD2 (5 bases). The germline gives CDR1 MNHEY, CDR2 SMNVEV (reference sequence). The V and J ends lost 3 bases and 1 base respectively, with 17 bases between them. CDR3 length: 17 amino acids. The CDR3 region is CASSFGSSSSGTDTQYF. The CDR3 DNA reads TGTGCCAGCAGTTTCGGGTCTAGCAGTTCGGGCACAGATACGCAGTATTTT.

The chain couples TRBV5-1 to TRBJ1-2; no clear D. Trimming removed 1 base at V and 1 base at J, with 17 bases between. Germline CDR1 and CDR2: SGHRS and YFSETQ. The CDR3 spans 17 residues. The CDR3 DNA is TGCGCCAGCAGCTTGTTGGCGGCCCCTGATTTTAACTATGGCTACACCTTC. Amino acid sequence: CASSLLAAPDFNYGYTF.